This entry describes one T cell receptor (beta chain). There are a few counts of this clonotype. Its target antigen remains unknown. Base quality data are lacking; no much larger clone is found one base away. Ficoll-Paque density gradient centrifugation was used to isolate PBMCs. These data belong to a study of T-cell memory formation after mild COVID-19 (dated by TCRdb to the early 2020s). In the study overall: Most TCR sequence clusters were specific to one of the two donors. Longitudinal TCRalpha and TCRbeta repertoire sequencing tracked T-cell clones expanding and contracting after mild COVID-19 in two donors. The cohort comprised two young, previously healthy adult volunteers, one female and one male. On the study overall, not on this receptor specifically: Clones contracting from day 15 to 85 had balanced CD4/CD8 phenotypes, while a second wave expanding from day 15 to 37 was biased towards CD4+. Contracting CD4+ clones were located mainly in the CM and EM memory subsets, whereas CD8+ clones were found to be enriched in EMRA. The study included only a couple of mild cases, and larger cohorts that include severe cases with pre-infection samples were judged to be necessary. SARS-CoV-2 specificity of the second-wave clones peaking on day 37 was not confirmed. Some responding clones were detected in pre-infection memory, which suggested that pre-existing cross-reactive memory T cells had joined the SARS-CoV-2 response.

The CDR3 sequence holds 13 residues, the cysteine and phenylalanine included. Here the CDR3 DNA is all that survives: 39 bases in frame from base 1. Between the V and J ends, shortened by 10 bases and 0 bases respectively, the junction contains 12 bases. The germline V gene specifies KGHSH as CDR1 and LQKENI as CDR2. Reads for this sample came from an Illumina NovaSeq 6000. TCRalpha and TCRbeta cDNA libraries were constructed by 5'RACE with constant-segment primers, with sample barcodes and unique molecular identifiers being introduced. Trizol reagent was used to extract RNA from every sample. Amplification of the libraries took two PCR steps, and the second step added a second sample barcode plus Illumina TruSeq adapters. Sequencing of libraries was performed on an Illumina NovaSeq with 2 x 150 bp paired-end reads. The authors' pipeline ran thus. With migec v1.2.7, reads were demultiplexed and then collapsed into UMI-guided consensus sequences. With mixcr v2.1.11, UMI consensuses were aligned to TRA and TRB V and J templates and assembled into clonotypes. A clonotype was counted as expanded or contracted only when both edgeR and NoisET called the clonotype significant, with the noise models trained on biological replicates. For edgeR calls, the thresholds were a false discovery rate-adjusted p below 0.01 and a log2 fold-change of 1. As an exploratory analysis of dynamics, PCA with hierarchical clustering was applied to max-normalized trajectories of the 1000 most abundant clonotypes. Separately sequenced CD4+ and CD8+ repertoires were used to assign the CD4 or CD8 phenotype of responding clones. TCRdb trimmed the raw reads at Q25, called clones with MiXCR and kept productive beta chains. Identical CDR3 proteins give one entry, which carries the most common genes and DNA. These V and J calls rely on TCRdb rather than the paper's analysis. Counted in this sample were approximately 270,000 distinct CDR3 sequences; about 16% of them appeared once. The ten largest clones take up roughly 24% of the sample.

The rearranged segments are TRBV18 and TRBJ1-1; matching of 6 bases hints at TRBD1 as the D gene. The TCR was taken from a man aged 18 to 30 who had mild COVID-19 (a few samples of this study predate the infection). The sample titles of this study are shuffled in the database, so cell type and time point are left out; the donor was told from shared clones. The material sequenced was PBMCs or a T cell subset sorted from them (not recorded which). The encoded CDR3 is CATLKGVNTEAFF. The nucleotide sequence is TGTGCCACCCTAAAGGGGGTGAACACTGAAGCTTTCTTT.